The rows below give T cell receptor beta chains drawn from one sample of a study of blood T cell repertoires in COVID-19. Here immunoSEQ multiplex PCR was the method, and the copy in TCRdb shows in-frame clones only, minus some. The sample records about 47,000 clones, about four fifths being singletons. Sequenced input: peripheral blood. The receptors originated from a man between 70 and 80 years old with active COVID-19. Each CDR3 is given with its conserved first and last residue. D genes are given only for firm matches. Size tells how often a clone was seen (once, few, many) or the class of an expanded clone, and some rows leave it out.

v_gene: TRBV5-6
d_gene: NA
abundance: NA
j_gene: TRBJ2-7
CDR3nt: TGTGCCAGCAGCTTGGTACCAGGGTCCCCCAAGTACTTC
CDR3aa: CASSLVPGSPKYF

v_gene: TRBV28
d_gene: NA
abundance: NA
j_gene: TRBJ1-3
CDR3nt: TGTGCCAGCAGTTTGGGGGGGGCTAAAGGAAACACCATATATTTT
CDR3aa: CASSLGGAKGNTIYF

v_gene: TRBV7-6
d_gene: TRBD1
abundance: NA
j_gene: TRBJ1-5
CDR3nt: TGTGCCAGCAGCTTATCCGACCAACAGGGGGGCAATCAGCCCCAGCATTTT
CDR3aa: CASSLSDQQGGNQPQHF

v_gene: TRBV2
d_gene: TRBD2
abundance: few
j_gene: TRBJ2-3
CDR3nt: TGTGCCAGCAGTCCCGTGGCGGGGGGCCGGGGAGATACGCAGTATTTT
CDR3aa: CASSPVAGGRGDTQYF

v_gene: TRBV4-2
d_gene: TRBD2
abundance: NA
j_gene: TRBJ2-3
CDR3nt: TGTGCCAGCAGCCAAGAGGTTAGCGGGGGGCGGGCAGATACGCAGTATTTT
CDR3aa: CASSQEVSGGRADTQYF

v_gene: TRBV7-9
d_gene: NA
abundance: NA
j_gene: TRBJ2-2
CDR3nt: TGTGCCAGCAGCTTAGGCCACTTGGTACAGGCGAACACCGGGGAGCTGTTTTTT
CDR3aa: CASSLGHLVQANTGELFF

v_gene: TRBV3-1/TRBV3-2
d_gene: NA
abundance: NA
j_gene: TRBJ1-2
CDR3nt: TGTGCCAGCAGCCAAGGCGGGGGAGCCTATGGCTACACCTTC
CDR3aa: CASSQGGGAYGYTF

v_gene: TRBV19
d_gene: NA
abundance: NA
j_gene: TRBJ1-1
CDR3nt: TGTGCCAGTAACCCCCCAGGTTTGAACACTGAAGCTTTCTTT
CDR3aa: CASNPPGLNTEAFF

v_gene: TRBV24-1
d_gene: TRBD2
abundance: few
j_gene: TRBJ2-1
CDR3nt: TGTGCCACCAGTGACCCCACTAGCGGGGGCTACAATGAGCAGTTCTTC
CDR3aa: CATSDPTSGGYNEQFF

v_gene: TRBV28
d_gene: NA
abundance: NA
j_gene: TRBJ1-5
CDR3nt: TGTGCCAGCAGTTTGCTACAGATCAATCAGCCCCAGCATTTT
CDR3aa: CASSLLQINQPQHF

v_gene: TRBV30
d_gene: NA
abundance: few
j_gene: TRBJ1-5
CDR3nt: TGTGCCTCTCCCGCCGTGGGGCGGCCCGGGCCCCAGCATTTT
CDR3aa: CASPAVGRPGPQHF

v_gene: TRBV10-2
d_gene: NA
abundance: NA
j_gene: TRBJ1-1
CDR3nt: TGCGCCAGCAGGCGATCAGGGGCAGAAGCTTTCTTT
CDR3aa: CASRRSGAEAFF

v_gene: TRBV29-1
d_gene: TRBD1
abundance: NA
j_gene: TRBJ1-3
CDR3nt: TGCAGCGTGGGACAGGGGGAGAGAGGAAACACCATATATTTT
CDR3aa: CSVGQGERGNTIYF

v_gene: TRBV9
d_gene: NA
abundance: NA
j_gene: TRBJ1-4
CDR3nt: TGTGCCAGCAGCGTAACGGGATCGTTGGCTAATGAAAAACTGTTTTTT
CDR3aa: CASSVTGSLANEKLFF

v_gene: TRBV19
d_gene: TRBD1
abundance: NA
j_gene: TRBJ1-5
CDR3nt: TGTGCCAGTAGTATAGGGCAGGGGGCTAGTCAGCCCCAGCATTTT
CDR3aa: CASSIGQGASQPQHF

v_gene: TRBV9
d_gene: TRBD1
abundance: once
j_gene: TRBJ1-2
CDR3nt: TGTGCCAGCAGCGTACGGAGGACAGGGTTCTATGGCTACACCTTC
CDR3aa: CASSVRRTGFYGYTF

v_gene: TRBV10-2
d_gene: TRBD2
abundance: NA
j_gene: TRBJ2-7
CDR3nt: TGCGCCAGCAGGTCTGCTCTAGCGGGGGGTTTGTCCTACGAGCAGTACTTC
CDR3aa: CASRSALAGGLSYEQYF

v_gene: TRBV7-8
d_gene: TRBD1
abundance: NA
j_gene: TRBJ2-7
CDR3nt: TGTGCCAGCACCCTCATGGACAGGGGGCCATACGAGCAGTACTTC
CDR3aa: CASTLMDRGPYEQYF

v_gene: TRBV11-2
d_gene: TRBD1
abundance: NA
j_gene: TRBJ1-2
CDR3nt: TGTGCCAGCAGCTCTATCGGACAGGGGGTTCTGAACTATGGCTACACCTTC
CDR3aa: CASSSIGQGVLNYGYTF

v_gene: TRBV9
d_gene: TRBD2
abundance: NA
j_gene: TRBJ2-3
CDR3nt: TGTGCCAGCAGCTGGGAGGGGAGGATGACAGATACGCAGTATTTT
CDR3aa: CASSWEGRMTDTQYF

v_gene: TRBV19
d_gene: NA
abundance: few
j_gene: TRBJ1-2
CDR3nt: TGTGCCAGTAGTATAGCGGCAGGGCCCAACTATGGCTACACCTTC
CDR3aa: CASSIAAGPNYGYTF

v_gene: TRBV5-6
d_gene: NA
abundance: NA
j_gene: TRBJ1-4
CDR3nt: TGTGCCAGCAGCTTGGCCGATTTACAGGGAAGTGGAAATGAAAAACTGTTTTTT
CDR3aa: CASSLADLQGSGNEKLFF

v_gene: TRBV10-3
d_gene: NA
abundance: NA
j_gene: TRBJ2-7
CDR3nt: TGTGCCATCAGTGAGCCTAAGACTAGGACGGACTACGAGCAGTACTTC
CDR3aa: CAISEPKTRTDYEQYF

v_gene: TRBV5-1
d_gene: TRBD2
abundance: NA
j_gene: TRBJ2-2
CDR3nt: TGCGCCAGCAGCCCTTCGACTAGCGGGGGACCCACCGGGGAGCTGTTTTTT
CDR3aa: CASSPSTSGGPTGELFF

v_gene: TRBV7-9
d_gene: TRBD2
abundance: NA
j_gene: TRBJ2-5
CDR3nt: TGTGCCAGCAGCTTTGAGGGACTAGCTATTGCCCAGTACTTC
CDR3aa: CASSFEGLAIAQYF

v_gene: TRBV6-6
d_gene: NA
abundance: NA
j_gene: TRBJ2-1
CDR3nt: TGTGCCAGCAGTTACTCTACGACCCTCGACAGGGAGCAGTTCTTC
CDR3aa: CASSYSTTLDREQFF

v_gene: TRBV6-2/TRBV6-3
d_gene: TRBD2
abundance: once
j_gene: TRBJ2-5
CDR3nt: TGTGCCAGCAGTTACGCGCGGGGGGGCCAAGAGACCCAGTACTTC
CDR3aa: CASSYARGGQETQYF

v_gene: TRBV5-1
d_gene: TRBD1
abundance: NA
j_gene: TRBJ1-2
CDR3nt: TGCGCCAGCAGCTTGGACGGACAGGGATATGGCTACACCTTC
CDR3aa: CASSLDGQGYGYTF

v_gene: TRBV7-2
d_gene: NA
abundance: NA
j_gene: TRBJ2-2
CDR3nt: TGTGCCAGCAGCTGGCGGGGACCGAACACCGGGGAGCTGTTTTTT
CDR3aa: CASSWRGPNTGELFF

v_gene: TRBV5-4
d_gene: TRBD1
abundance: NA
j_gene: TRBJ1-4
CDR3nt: TGTGCCAGCAGCTTTACGTCCGGGACAGGGGGCCATGAAAAACTGTTTTTT
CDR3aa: CASSFTSGTGGHEKLFF

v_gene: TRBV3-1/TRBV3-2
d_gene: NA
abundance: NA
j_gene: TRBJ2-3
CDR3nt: TGTGCCAGCAGCTTAACACGTCTCATGCAAGATACGCAGTATTTT
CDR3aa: CASSLTRLMQDTQYF

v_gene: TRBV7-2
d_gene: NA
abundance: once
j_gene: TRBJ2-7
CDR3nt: TGTGCCAGCAGCTTAGGGCTCGCCTCCTACGAGCAGTACTTC
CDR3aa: CASSLGLASYEQYF

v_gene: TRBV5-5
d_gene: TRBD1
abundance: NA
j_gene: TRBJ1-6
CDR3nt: TGTGCCAGCAGCTCGGGACAGTATAATTCACCCCTCCACTTT
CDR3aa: CASSSGQYNSPLHF

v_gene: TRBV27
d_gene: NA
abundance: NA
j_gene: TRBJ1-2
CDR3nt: TGTGCCAGCAGTCCCTTCGCAGGGGACTATGGCTACACCTTC
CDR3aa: CASSPFAGDYGYTF

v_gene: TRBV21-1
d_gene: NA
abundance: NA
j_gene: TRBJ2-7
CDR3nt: TGTGCCAGCAGCAGTCAGGGGATTAGGGAGCAGTACTTC
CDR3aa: CASSSQGIREQYF

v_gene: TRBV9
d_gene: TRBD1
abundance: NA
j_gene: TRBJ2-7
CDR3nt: TGTGCCAGCAGTAAAGGACAGGGGGAATACGAGCAGTACTTC
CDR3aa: CASSKGQGEYEQYF

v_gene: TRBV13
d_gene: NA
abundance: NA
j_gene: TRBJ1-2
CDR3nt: TGTGCCAGCAGCAGTAGCCAGAATTTCTATGGCTACACCTTC
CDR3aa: CASSSSQNFYGYTF

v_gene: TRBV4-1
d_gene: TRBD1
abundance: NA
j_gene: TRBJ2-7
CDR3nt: TGCGCCAGCAGCCACGCCGGGACAGCCTCCAATTTATACGAGCAGTACTTC
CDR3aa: CASSHAGTASNLYEQYF

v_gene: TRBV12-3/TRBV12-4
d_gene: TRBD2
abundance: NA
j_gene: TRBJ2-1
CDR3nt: TGTGCCAGCCTGTTGCCGGGGGGAATTCGTCAGTTCTTC
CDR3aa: CASLLPGGIRQFF

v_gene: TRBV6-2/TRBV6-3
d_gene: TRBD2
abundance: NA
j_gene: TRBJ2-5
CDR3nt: TGTGCCAGCAGTTATAACCCGGGACTAGCGGGGGGGCCTTACTCAGAGACCCAGTACTTC
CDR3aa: CASSYNPGLAGGPYSETQYF

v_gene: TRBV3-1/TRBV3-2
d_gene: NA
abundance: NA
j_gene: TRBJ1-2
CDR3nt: TGTGCCAGCACACCGGGACATCTTGGGGGCTACACCTTC
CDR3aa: CASTPGHLGGYTF

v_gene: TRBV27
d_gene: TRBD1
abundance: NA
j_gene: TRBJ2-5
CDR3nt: TGTGCCAGCAGTCCCCGGACAGGGGGTGGATTGGGGACCCAGTACTTC
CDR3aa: CASSPRTGGGLGTQYF

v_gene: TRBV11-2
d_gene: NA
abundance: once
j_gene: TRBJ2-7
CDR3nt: TGTGCCAGCAGCTTAGATCTCGGAGCCTACGAGCAGTACTTC
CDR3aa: CASSLDLGAYEQYF

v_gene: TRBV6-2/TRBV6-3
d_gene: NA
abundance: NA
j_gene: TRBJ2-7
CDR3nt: TGTGCCAGCAGCCCGACAGGACGGGCGAGCTCCTACGAGCAGTACTTC
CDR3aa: CASSPTGRASSYEQYF

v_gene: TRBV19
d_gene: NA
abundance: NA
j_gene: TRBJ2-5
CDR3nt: TGTGCCAGTAGTACGACAGGCTCTATCCAAGAGACCCAGTACTTC
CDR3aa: CASSTTGSIQETQYF

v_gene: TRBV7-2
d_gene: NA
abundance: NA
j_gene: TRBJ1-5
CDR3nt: TGTGCCAGCAGCCCCCGGGGGGGAGGCAATCAGCCCCAGCATTTT
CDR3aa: CASSPRGGGNQPQHF